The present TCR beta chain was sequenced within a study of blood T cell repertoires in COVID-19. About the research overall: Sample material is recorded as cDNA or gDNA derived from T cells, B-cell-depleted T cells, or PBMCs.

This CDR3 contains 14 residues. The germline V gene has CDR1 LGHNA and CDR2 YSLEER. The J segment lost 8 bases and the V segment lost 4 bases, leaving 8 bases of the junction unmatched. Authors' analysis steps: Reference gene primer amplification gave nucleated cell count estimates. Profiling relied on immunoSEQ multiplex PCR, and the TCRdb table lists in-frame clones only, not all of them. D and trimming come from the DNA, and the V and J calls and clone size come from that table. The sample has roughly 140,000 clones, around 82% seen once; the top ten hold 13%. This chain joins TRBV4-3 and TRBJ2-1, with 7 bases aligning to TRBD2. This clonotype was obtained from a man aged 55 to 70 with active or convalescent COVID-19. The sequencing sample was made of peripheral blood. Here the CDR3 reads CASSPGLGPHEQFF. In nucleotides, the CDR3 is TGCGCCAGCAGCCCTGGACTAGGGCCCCATGAGCAGTTCTTC.